This TCR beta chain came from a study of early T cells in non-severe SARS-CoV-2 infection. Overall study: Sequenced material consisted of bulk RNA (from unsorted whole blood), and chains were unpaired.

In the library, individual cDNA molecules carried attached unique molecular identifiers. TCRdb re-called the 5' RACE reads with MiXCR, one entry per CDR3 protein. The sample lists 20,000 to 25,000 distinct CDR3 sequences, 4.7% occurring once. The study's findings and limits: VDJdb matching skewed toward anti-spike CD8 responses, missing private and CD4 specificities.

Concerning this clonotype: No antigen is known for it.

CDR3 size: 14 residues. The V gene's germline CDR1 is MNHEY and CDR2 SVGEGT. Trimming removed 8 bases from V and 2 bases from J, with 15 bases in between. Sequenced sample: whole blood. The chain combines TRBV6-2 or TRBV6-3 with TRBJ2-5, with D hard to call. This TCR was recovered from an adult who was a healthcare worker with PCR-confirmed SARS-CoV-2 infection or an uninfected control (not recorded which). DNA for the CDR3: TGTGCCAGCGCAGCTAGGAGAAGGCAAGAGACCCAGTACTTC. Translating it yields CASAARRRQETQYF.